This T cell receptor (beta chain) was obtained from a study of response to subunit inactivated influenza vaccine. General study results and limits: It was suggested by the authors that few new T cells are recruited by each seasonal influenza vaccination.

Comments on this clonotype: No antigen is known for it.

Via MiXCR, TCRdb re-called the RT-PCR reads, giving one row per CDR3 protein. The top ten clones hold about an eighth of a sample with about 480,000 distinct CDR3 sequences, around 9.9% of them seen once. The source of this sequence is a man aged 50 or older who received an inactivated influenza vaccine. This specimen consisted of PBMCs from blood, obtained 45 days after vaccination.

In nucleotides, the CDR3 is TGTGCCAGCAGTTTGGTAGGCAGGACTCATAGCACAGATACGCAGTATTTT. It yields the protein CASSLVGRTHSTDTQYF. J is TRBJ2-3 and V is TRBV28; D may be TRBD2 (5 bases). Germline lookup yields CDR1 MDHEN and CDR2 SYDVKM. CDR3 length: 17 amino acids. V lost 3 bases to trimming and J lost 0 bases, with 16 bases between them.